This T cell receptor beta chain is drawn from a study of blood T cell repertoires in COVID-19. Across the whole study: Material from acute and convalescent COVID-19 was sourced from the United States, Italy and Spain. Sources were T cells, B-cell-depleted T cells, or PBMCs; the material itself was cDNA or gDNA.

Original analysis: Estimation of nucleated cell counts was performed using reference gene primer amplification. This table comes from immunoSEQ multiplex PCR, and its TCRdb copy is limited to in-frame clones, with some not included. Clone size and the V and J calls come from that table; the DNA yielded D and trimming. The table records 60,000 to 75,000 clones, approximately 89% of them present only once. Trimming removed 4 bases from V and 4 bases from J, with 11 bases in between. CDR1 SGHDT and CDR2 YYEEEE come from the germline V gene. The CDR3 covers 13 residues. This clonotype was obtained from an older woman with acute or convalescent COVID-19. The chain is built from TRBV5-6 and TRBJ1-1; D gene unclear. Material: peripheral blood. Here the CDR3 reads CASSVSRGTEAFF. The DNA for the CDR3 is TGTGCCAGCAGCGTATCCCGGGGCACTGAAGCTTTCTTT.